This T cell receptor beta chain derives from a study of T cell responses to AZD1222 COVID-19 vaccine. Repertoires were generated with immunoSEQ multiplex PCR, while TCRdb's copy carries only in-frame clones and drops some. The sample lists about 130,000 clones, roughly 87% seen once, with 1.3% to 1.5% in the top ten. Trimming stripped 5 bases from V and 7 bases from J, with 15 bases between. The CDR3 length is 14 residues. Per the germline V gene, CDR1 is MNHEY and CDR2 is SVGEGT. In this sample, this clone turned up a few times. What it recognizes is unknown. Study findings and constraints: White British ancestry dominated among donors, who included more females, and clonal diversity was possibly underestimated. The study found vaccine-associated CD4 TCRs spanning spike, dominant at 160-218 and 743-854.

The input for sequencing was peripheral blood, taken on day 0 of AZD1222 vaccination. This chain connects TRBV6-2 or TRBV6-3 to TRBJ1-5, with a tentative D call TRBD1 (6 bases). This TCR derives from an adult in good health. The CDR3 sequence: CASSTIQGRQPQHF. The CDR3 region has the DNA TGTGCCAGCAGTACCATACAGGGCCGGCAGCCCCAGCATTTT.